This T cell receptor (beta chain) was sequenced during a study of shared clonotypes between healthy human individuals. Study-level information: Plates per donor: three CD4 naive, three CD4 memory, two CD8 naive, one CD8 memory.

Replicate PCRs from sorted subsets contained roughly 220 ng DNA, which is 29,000 or so T cell genomes. TCRdb's copy holds only in-frame clones and misses some; the assay was immunoSEQ multiplex PCR. The table has more than 1.2 million clones, just under 99% seen once. About this clone: What it binds is not known.

General study findings and limits: Memory subsets generally showed smaller estimated richness than naive subsets did. Lower generation probabilities were found for non-shared clonotypes than for those shared by all four donors.

Germline-derived CDR1 and CDR2 are SEHNR and FQNEAQ (reference sequence). V was clipped by 6 bases and J by 5 bases; unmatched bases: 6. This CDR3 is built from 13 residues. The chain uses TRBV7-9 and TRBJ2-7, with 8 bases lining up with TRBD1. The receptor was derived from a man aged 25 to 40 in good health. The source material was naive CD4+ T cells sorted from blood. Subset defined: CD45RA+ positively selected. The CDR3 DNA sequence: TGTGCCAGCAGTCATGCAGGGGGCAACGAGCAGTACTTC. Encoded protein: CASSHAGGNEQYF.